The 21 T cell receptor beta chains below all came from one sample that was sequenced in a study of T cell responses to AZD1222 COVID-19 vaccine. Libraries were prepared by immunoSEQ multiplex PCR; TCRdb keeps only in-frame clonotypes and omits some of them. The profile shows over 110,000 clones, roughly 92% of them singletons. Sequences were derived from peripheral blood, sampled 28 days after the second AZD1222 dose. These receptor sequences come from an adult who received the AZD1222 COVID-19 vaccine.

In its sample, this clone was seen once. The J gene is TRBJ1-6, the V gene TRBV5-1; 9 bases are shared with TRBD1. In germline, CDR1 is SGHRS, CDR2 YFSETQ. Trimming at V came to 3 bases and at J to 10 bases, leaving 5 bases not matched to a gene. CDR3 length equals 14 residues. The CDR3 spells CASSSDRGLSPLHF. CDR3 in DNA: TGCGCCAGCAGCTCGGACAGGGGTTTATCACCCCTCCACTTT.

The genes are TRBV29-1 and TRBJ2-2; D gene uncertain. Trimming took off 4 bases at V and 4 bases at J, with 4 bases between the two ends. CDR1 is SQVTM, CDR2 ANQGSEA, per germline. The CDR3 is 11 amino acids. As DNA, the CDR3 is TGCAGCGTTGGTGGCACCGGGGAGCTGTTTTTT. This encodes CSVGGTGELFF.

The chain recombines TRBV9 with TRBJ2-5; D perhaps matches TRBD1 (5 bases). This CDR3 contains 15 residues. CDR1 is SGDLS and CDR2 is YYNGEE in the germline V gene. The V and J ends lost 0 bases and 1 base respectively, with 10 bases between them. Here the CDR3 DNA reads TGTGCCAGCAGCGTAGATTCAGGGTCCCAAGAGACCCAGTACTTC. This gives the protein CASSVDSGSQETQYF.

V gene TRBV7-9 combines with J gene TRBJ1-1; 7 bases are shared with TRBD1. J gave up 2 bases and V 5 bases, and 5 bases lay outside the gene matches. CDR3 size: 14 residues. Germline loops: CDR1 SEHNR, CDR2 FQNEAQ (reference sequence). The CDR3 region is CASSAQGVNTEAFF. The CDR3 DNA reads as TGTGCCAGCAGCGCGCAGGGGGTTAACACTGAAGCTTTCTTT.

This clone was detected a few times. Other DNA sequences from this sample encode an identical CDR3 as well. The chain combines TRBV14 with TRBJ1-1, with D possibly TRBD1 on 5 matching bases. V was pared by 6 bases and J by 1 base, with 12 bases between. CDR3 length equals 14 residues. Germline V gene sequence: CDR1 SGHDN, CDR2 FVKESK. The CDR3 sequence: CASSLVQGNTEAFF. CDR3 in DNA: TGTGCCAGCAGTCTTGTTCAGGGGAACACTGAAGCTTTCTTT.

The rearrangement uses TRBV6-2 or TRBV6-3 and TRBJ1-6; weak D call: TRBD1 (5 bases). Germline V gene data show CDR1 as MNHEY and CDR2 as SVGEGT. This CDR3 has 14 residues. With 2 bases removed from V and 7 bases from J, the gap between germline ends came to 9 bases. The CDR3 DNA reads as TGTGCCAGCAGTTACGGGACGGGAAATTCACCCCTCCACTTT. Amino acids: CASSYGTGNSPLHF.

The chain joins TRBV4-1 to TRBJ2-1; TRBD2 aligns across 7 bases. Germline loops: CDR1 MGHRA, CDR2 YSYEKL. The CDR3 totals 14 residues. The trim removed 4 bases at V and 8 bases at J, leaving 8 bases unmatched. The CDR3 reads CASSPEAGADEQFF. The CDR3 region has the DNA TGCGCCAGCAGCCCCGAGGCGGGAGCGGATGAGCAGTTCTTC.

This sequence joins TRBV5-5 and TRBJ2-5; a possible D gene is TRBD2 (7 bases). In germline, CDR1 is SGHKS, CDR2 YYEKEE (reference sequence). The V end was cut by 5 bases, the J end by 5 bases, with 13 bases between. The CDR3 covers 13 residues. The chain's CDR3 is CASRGGGAETQYF. The DNA for the CDR3 is TGTGCCAGCAGAGGGGGGGGCGCGGAGACCCAGTACTTC.

The chain recombines TRBV10-1 with TRBJ1-6; 8 bases match TRBD1. The length of the CDR3 is 17 residues. The germline CDR1 and CDR2 sequences are WNHNN and SYGVQD (reference sequence). V was clipped by 11 bases and J by 0 bases; unmatched bases: 12. This CDR3 reads CAGELGQESSYNSPLHF. CDR3 nucleotides: TGCGCCGGTGAATTGGGACAGGAAAGCTCCTATAATTCACCCCTCCACTTT.

The chain joins TRBV7-2 to TRBJ1-1; the D gene is possibly TRBD1 (5 bases). The germline gives CDR1 SGHTA, CDR2 FQGNSA. The CDR3 consists of 15 residues. Between the trimmed V and J ends, which lost 4 bases and 0 bases, there was a span of 12 bases. In nucleotides, the CDR3 is TGTGCCAGCAGCTCCCAGGGTCTAGTGAACACTGAAGCTTTCTTT. Translating it yields CASSSQGLVNTEAFF.

The V and J genes are TRBV20-1 and TRBJ1-2, with a possible D match to TRBD1 (5 bases). Per the germline V gene, CDR1 is DFQATT and CDR2 is SNEGSKA (reference sequence). CDR3 length: 13 amino acids. Trimming stripped 3 bases from V and 6 bases from J, with 14 bases between. CDR3 sequence: CSASQGPADGYTF. As DNA, the CDR3 is TGCAGTGCTAGTCAGGGCCCGGCGGATGGCTACACCTTC.

The chain joins TRBV30 to TRBJ1-5; no definite D call. Germline loops: CDR1 GTSNPN, CDR2 SVGIG (reference sequence). V was cut by 0 bases and J by 6 bases, with 12 bases left in between. The CDR3 length is 14 residues. The chain's CDR3 is CAWSVGREGQPQHF. CDR3 sequence (DNA): TGTGCCTGGAGTGTTGGGCGGGAGGGTCAGCCCCAGCATTTT.

This clone occurred once. CDR3: CASTETRGAGGYTF. In DNA form, the CDR3 reads TGTGCCAGCACCGAGACACGGGGGGCCGGTGGCTACACCTTC. The rearrangement uses TRBV27 and TRBJ1-2, with D maybe TRBD1 (6 bases). The germline CDR1 and CDR2 sequences are MNHEY and SMNVEV (reference sequence). V was trimmed by 7 bases and J by 7 bases, leaving 19 bases between them. This CDR3 comprises 14 residues.

A remark on this clone: Compared with germline, one end of the junction differs, possibly owing to a read error. This chain uses TRBV16 with TRBJ1-2, with D perhaps matching TRBD1 (6 bases). This CDR3 contains 13 residues. Germline V gene lookup returns CDR1 KGHSY and CDR2 FQNENV. CDR3 in DNA: TGTGCCAGCAGCCAATCGAGGGACACCAAGAAGGACTTC. This encodes CASSQSRDTKKDF. Using reference TRBV16 and TRBJ1-2 for the parts outside the CDR3, the full variable domain is GEEVAQTPKHLVRGEGQKAKLYCAPIKGHSYVFWYQQVLKNEFKFLISFQNENVFDETGMPKERFSAKCLPNSPCSLEIQATKLEDSAVYFCASSQSRDTKKDFGSGTRLTVV.

The CDR3 sequence: CASSAWSGGYTF. DNA for the CDR3: TGTGCCAGTTCGGCCTGGAGCGGAGGCTACACCTTC. This chain joins TRBV19 and TRBJ1-2; D is unresolved. Trimming removed 8 bases from V and 8 bases from J, with 15 bases in between. Germline V gives CDR1 LNHDA, CDR2 SQIVND (reference sequence). The CDR3 covers 12 residues.

The V gene is TRBV6-2 or TRBV6-3, the J gene TRBJ2-3; 12 nucleotides match TRBD2. The CDR3 is 16 amino acids. Trimming took 4 bases from V and 5 from J; bases not matched to a gene: 7. Germline loops: CDR1 MNHEY, CDR2 SVGEGT. CDR3 region: CASSSLRLAGEDTQYF. The CDR3 DNA reads as TGTGCCAGCAGTTCTCTCCGACTAGCGGGGGAAGATACGCAGTATTTT.

A note on this clone: This CDR3 is also generated by other DNA sequences in the sample. The chain uses TRBV5-4 and TRBJ1-2; D is possibly TRBD1 (5 bases). This CDR3 is 13 amino acids long. The V end lost 1 base, the J end lost 2 bases, and 6 bases lay between the germline ends. CDR1 is SGHNT, CDR2 YYREEE, per germline (reference sequence). The CDR3 DNA reads TGTGCCAGCAGCTTGCAGGGCAACTATGGCTACACCTTC. It yields the protein CASSLQGNYGYTF. The variable domain in full, with the rest retrieved from reference TRBV5-4 and TRBJ1-2, is ETGVTQSPTHLIKTRGQQVTLRCSSQSGHNTVSWYQQALGQGPQFIFQYYREEENGRGNFPPRFSGLQFPNYSSELNVNALELDDSALYLCASSLQGNYGYTFGSGTRLTVV.

This rearrangement joins TRBV10-3 to TRBJ1-5, with a tentative D call TRBD1 (5 bases). The CDR3 length is 13 residues. Germline loops: CDR1 ENHRY, CDR2 SYGVKD. The V gene lost 4 bases and the J gene lost 7 bases, with 11 bases spanning the gap. CDR3 protein: CAISVDSSQPQHF. The CDR3 region has the DNA TGTGCCATCAGTGTCGACAGTTCCCAGCCCCAGCATTTT.

The chain uses TRBV2 and TRBJ1-1; D is unresolved. V shed 5 bases and J shed 0 bases, with 16 bases lying between them. CDR3 size: 16 residues. CDR1 and CDR2 (germline): SNHLY, FYNNEI. The CDR3 protein is CASSPRTSAMNTEAFF. DNA for the CDR3: TGTGCCAGCAGTCCGCGCACTAGCGCAATGAACACTGAAGCTTTCTTT.

The V gene is TRBV10-1, the J gene TRBJ2-1, with D perhaps TRBD1 or TRBD2 (5 bases each). The germline gives CDR1 WNHNN, CDR2 SYGVQD (reference sequence). This CDR3 contains 18 residues. Trimming cost V 2 bases and J 6 bases, with 23 bases left between them. The CDR3 sequence is CASSERRLFSTGPNEQFF. The CDR3 DNA is TGCGCCAGCAGTGAGCGGCGACTCTTTAGCACGGGGCCCAATGAGCAGTTCTTC.

The chain is built from TRBV5-1 and TRBJ2-7; no definite D call. The V and J ends lost 0 bases and 3 bases respectively, with 10 bases between them. Germline V lookup: CDR1 SGHRS, CDR2 YFSETQ. The CDR3 runs 14 residues. CDR3 region: CASSLGRPDYEQYF. The CDR3 DNA is TGCGCCAGCAGCTTGGGACGGCCGGACTACGAGCAGTACTTC.